The clone carrying this TCR beta chain was seen a handful of times. Antigen specificity is unknown. Ten milliliters of peripheral blood were collected from each participant. This CDR3 is 14 amino acids long. The germline V gene encodes CDR1 LNHDA and CDR2 SQIVND (reference sequence). Deletions cut 4 bases from V and 5 bases from J, with 14 bases between. This sample is part of a study of type 1 and type 2 diabetes patients. Across the study: Participants included type 1 and type 2 diabetes patients plus nondiabetic controls. Study-level points and caveats: With limited T2D and control samples, some T1D-only expanded clones may not be T1D-specific.

The PCR template was genomic DNA. Amplification of the beta chain CDR3 used 30 forward and 13 reverse multiplex primers. Each CDR3 protein is one row after TCRdb ran MiXCR on the multiplex PCR reads. The data contain under 300,000 distinct CDR3 sequences, more than 45% of them singletons. The clonotype originates from a man aged 18 to 35 with type 2 diabetes. The material sequenced was peripheral blood mononuclear cells (PBMCs). This chain joins TRBV19 and TRBJ2-5; no reliable D call. The CDR3 sequence is CASSRGRSWETQYF. The CDR3 DNA sequence: TGTGCCAGTAGTAGAGGTCGGTCGTGGGAGACCCAGTACTTC. Full variable domain (remainder filled in from reference TRBV19 and TRBJ2-5): DGGITQSPKYLFRKEGQNVTLSCEQNLNHDAMYWYRQDPGQGLRLIYYSQIVNDFQKGDIAEGYSVSREKKESFPLTVTSAQKNPTAFYLCASSRGRSWETQYFGPGTRLLVL.